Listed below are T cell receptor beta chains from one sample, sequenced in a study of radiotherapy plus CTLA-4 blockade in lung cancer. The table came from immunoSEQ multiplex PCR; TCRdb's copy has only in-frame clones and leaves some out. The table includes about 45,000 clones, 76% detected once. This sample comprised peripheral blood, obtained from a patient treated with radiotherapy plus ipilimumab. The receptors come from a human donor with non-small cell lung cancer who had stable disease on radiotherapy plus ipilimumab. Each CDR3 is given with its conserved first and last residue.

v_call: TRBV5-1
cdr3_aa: CASSLRNGGTEAFF

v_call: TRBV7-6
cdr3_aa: CASSLNPDSYNEQFF

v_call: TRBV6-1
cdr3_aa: CASSIGQVMFYGYTF

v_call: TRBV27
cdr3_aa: CASSSPGSGPNTGELFF

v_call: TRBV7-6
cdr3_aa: CATSDRSSGNTIYF

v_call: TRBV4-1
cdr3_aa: CASSQDRGLDYGYTF

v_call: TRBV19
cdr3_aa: CASSNTVNTEAFF

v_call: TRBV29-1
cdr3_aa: CSVATGAPRLTGELFF

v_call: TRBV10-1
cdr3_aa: CATRQAENTEAFF

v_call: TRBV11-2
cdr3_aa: CASSSGQANTEAFF

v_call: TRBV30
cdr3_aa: CAWRSSPTGGYTF

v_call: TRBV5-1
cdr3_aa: CASSLHADTQYF

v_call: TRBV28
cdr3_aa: CASIVRGNTEAFF

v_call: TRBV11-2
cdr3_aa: CASSLDRYQPQHF

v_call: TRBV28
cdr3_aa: CASSTTGTIGWPQHF

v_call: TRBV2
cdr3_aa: CASSEARGSEAFF

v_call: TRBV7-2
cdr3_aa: CASSSGGRESEKLFF

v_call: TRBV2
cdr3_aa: CASSHTGVGDYGYTF

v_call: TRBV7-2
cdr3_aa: CASSLGSVSAFF

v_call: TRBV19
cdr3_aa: CASSMVYGYTF

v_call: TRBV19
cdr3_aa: CASSIVGQGTAFF

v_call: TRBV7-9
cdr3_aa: CASRRGEIGELFF

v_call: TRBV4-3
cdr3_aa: CASSRGGTDTQYF

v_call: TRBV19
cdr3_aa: CASSMTITGANVLTF

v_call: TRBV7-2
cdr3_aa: CASSLAGARYNEQFF

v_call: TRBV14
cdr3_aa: CASSQDTPTRGRVGETQYF

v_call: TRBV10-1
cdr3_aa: CAKFSSADTQYF

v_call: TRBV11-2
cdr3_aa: CASSVGTGGRGNQPQHF

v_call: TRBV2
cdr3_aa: CASSVGLGNSPLHF

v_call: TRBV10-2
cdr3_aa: CASRETGSGNTIYF

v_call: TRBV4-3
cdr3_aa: CASSLRARGSYGYTF

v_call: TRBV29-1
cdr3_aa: CSVAGTAWDDYGYTF

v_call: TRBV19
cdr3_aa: CASSIEPLGGEAFF

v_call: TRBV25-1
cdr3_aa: CASTSGGTRELFF

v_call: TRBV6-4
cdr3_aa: CASSLNGGNTEAFF

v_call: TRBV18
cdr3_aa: CASSPPHIGELFF

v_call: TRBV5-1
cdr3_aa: CASKEAGPGRGRTEAFF

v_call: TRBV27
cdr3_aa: CASSSSKGGELFF

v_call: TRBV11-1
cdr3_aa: CASSPDRNQPQHF

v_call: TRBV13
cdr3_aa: CASSARTSGRTDTQYF

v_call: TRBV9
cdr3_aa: CASSVRSLNTEAFF

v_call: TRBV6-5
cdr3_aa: CASKIDREGYTF

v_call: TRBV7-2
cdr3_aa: CASSLRGAGYTF

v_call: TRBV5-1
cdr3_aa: CASSFDGTVGYTF

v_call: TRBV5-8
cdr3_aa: CASSRLQGQGAAFF

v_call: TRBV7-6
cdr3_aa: CASSLEDRAGAEKLFF

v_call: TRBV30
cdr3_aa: CAWSVKGQGFTEAFF

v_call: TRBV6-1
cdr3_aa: CASQPGTSNEQFF

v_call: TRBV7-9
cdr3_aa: CASSLGVQGQANEKLFF

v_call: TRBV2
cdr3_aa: CASGKGGISGANVLTF

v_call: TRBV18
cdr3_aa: CASSSHGNTIYF

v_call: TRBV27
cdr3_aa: CASSPRDLISGNTIYF

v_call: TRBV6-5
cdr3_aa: CASSLQGLGNTIYF

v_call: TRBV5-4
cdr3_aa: CASSPRLDSYNERFF

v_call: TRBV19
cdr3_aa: CASSASVGVREKLFF